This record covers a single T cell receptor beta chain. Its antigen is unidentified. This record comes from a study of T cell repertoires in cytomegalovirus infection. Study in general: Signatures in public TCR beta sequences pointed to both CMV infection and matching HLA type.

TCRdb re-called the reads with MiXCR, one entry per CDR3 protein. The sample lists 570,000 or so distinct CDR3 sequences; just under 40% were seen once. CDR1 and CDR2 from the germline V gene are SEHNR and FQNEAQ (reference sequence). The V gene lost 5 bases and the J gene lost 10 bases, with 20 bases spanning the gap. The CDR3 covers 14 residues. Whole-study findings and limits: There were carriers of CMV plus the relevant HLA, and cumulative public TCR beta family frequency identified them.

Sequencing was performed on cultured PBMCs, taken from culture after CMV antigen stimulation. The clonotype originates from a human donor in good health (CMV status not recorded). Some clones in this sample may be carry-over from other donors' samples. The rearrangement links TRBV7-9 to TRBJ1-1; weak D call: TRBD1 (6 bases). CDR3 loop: CASSPGAFVSRAFF. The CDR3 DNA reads TGTGCCAGCAGCCCGGGGGCATTCGTGTCGCGAGCTTTCTTT.